Below, 25 T cell receptor beta chains from the same sample are listed, as sequenced in a study of CD8 T cells in Susac syndrome. Random hexamers were used to reverse transcribe an amount of about 0.45 to 1 ug RNA. MiXCR was run by TCRdb on the immunoSEQ multiplex PCR reads, yielding one entry per CDR3 protein. The data contain roughly 130,000 distinct CDR3 sequences, approximately 95% of them singletons. The sequencing sample was made of CD4+ T cells from PBMCs. The receptors stem from a human donor with multiple sclerosis.

The chain recombines TRBV9 with TRBJ2-7; 14 bases agree with TRBD2. Unmatched junction bases numbered 2, after V lost 0 bases and J lost 6 bases. Germline CDR1 SGDLS, CDR2 YYNGEE. This CDR3 contains 15 residues. The CDR3: CASSVEGLAGVEQYF. CDR3 sequence (DNA): TGTGCCAGCAGCGTAGAGGGACTAGCGGGAGTCGAGCAGTACTTC.

The chain is built from TRBV28 and TRBJ2-5; D tentatively reads TRBD1 or TRBD2 (6 bases each). V lost 6 bases and J 5 bases, leaving 22 bases between the germline ends. The germline V gene encodes CDR1 MDHEN and CDR2 SYDVKM. The CDR3 extends over 16 amino acids. The CDR3 spells CASSLGGFRGHETQYF. The CDR3, as DNA: TGTGCCAGCAGCCTAGGGGGATTCCGGGGGCACGAGACCCAGTACTTC.

The rearrangement links TRBV7-6 to TRBJ2-5; D is uncertain. V lost 5 bases to trimming and J lost 4 bases, with 20 bases between them. The germline CDR1 and CDR2 sequences are SGHVS and FNYEAQ. The CDR3 is made up of 16 amino acids. CDR3 amino acids: CASSRKANSPRETQYF. As DNA, the CDR3 is TGTGCCAGCAGCAGAAAGGCCAACTCCCCGCGAGAGACCCAGTACTTC.

The chain recombines TRBV27 with TRBJ2-1; 9 bases are shared with TRBD2. V lost 6 bases to trimming and J lost 11 bases; unmatched junction nucleotides: 14. The CDR3 consists of 15 residues. Germline V gene data show CDR1 as MNHEY and CDR2 as SMNVEV (reference sequence). The CDR3 bases are TGTGCCAGCAGGGAATTTAGCGGGAGCCCCCAAAAGCAGTTCTTC. Amino acid sequence: CASREFSGSPQKQFF.

This chain links TRBV24-1 with TRBJ2-1; unclear D gene. Germline V gene data show CDR1 as KGHDR and CDR2 as SFDVKD. V was trimmed by 3 bases and J by 4 bases, leaving 12 bases between them. The CDR3 extends over 15 amino acids. CDR3: CATSDRARNYNEQFF. CDR3 bases: TGTGCCACCAGTGATAGGGCCCGTAATTACAATGAGCAGTTCTTC.

Here the CDR3 DNA reads TGTGCCAGCTTTCGCAGCTCTGGAAACACCATATATTTT. Encoded protein: CASFRSSGNTIYF. The gene calls are TRBV12-3 or TRBV12-4 and TRBJ1-3; D call uncertain. CDR3 length: 13 residues. V lost 8 bases, J lost 0 bases, and 8 bases lay in between.

CDR3 bases: TGTGCCAGCAGCTTACAGCGGAACACTGAAGCTTTCTTT. Translating gives CASSLQRNTEAFF. The gene calls are TRBV11-3 and TRBJ1-1; D call uncertain. From germline, CDR1 is SGHNT and CDR2 YENEEA. The CDR3 covers 13 residues. V lost 2 bases to trimming and J lost 1 base, with 5 bases between them.

This clonotype appeared once. This chain joins TRBV5-4 and TRBJ2-5; the match to TRBD2 covers 12 bases. Unmatched junction bases numbered 16, after V lost 3 bases and J lost 7 bases. The CDR3 length is 18 residues. Germline V gene sequence: CDR1 SGHNT, CDR2 YYREEE (reference sequence). The CDR3 region is CASSSAGTSGSQTGTQYF. CDR3 nucleotides: TGTGCCAGCAGCTCCGCCGGGACTAGCGGGTCCCAGACAGGGACCCAGTACTTC.

This clonotype has only one observation. This sequence joins TRBV18 and TRBJ2-1, with D unresolved. V gave up 1 base and J gave up 9 bases, with 10 bases separating them. This CDR3 region has 13 residues. The germline V gene encodes CDR1 KGHSH and CDR2 LQKENI. Written as DNA, the CDR3 is TGTGCCAGCTCACCACTCCCCGGGTTTGAGCAGTTCTTC. Protein: CASSPLPGFEQFF.

This rearrangement joins TRBV3-1 to TRBJ1-1; no clear D gene. CDR1 and CDR2 from the germline V gene are LGHDT and YNNKEL (reference sequence). CDR3 length equals 13 residues. The V end lost 1 base, the J end lost 4 bases, and 7 bases lay between the germline ends. The CDR3 sequence: CASSQAPTTEAFF. DNA of the CDR3: TGTGCCAGCAGCCAAGCACCGACCACTGAAGCTTTCTTT. Together with reference TRBV3-1 and TRBJ1-1, the CDR3 gives the full variable domain: DTAVSQTPKYLVTQMGNDKSIKCEQNLGHDTMYWYKQDSKKFLKIMFSYNNKELIINETVPNRFSPKSPDKAHLNLHINSLELGDSAVYFCASSQAPTTEAFFGQGTRLTVV.

The rearrangement links TRBV28 to TRBJ1-2; 7 bases agree with TRBD1. With 5 bases clipped from V and 6 bases from J, the junction kept 6 bases outside the gene matches. The CDR3 spans 13 residues. CDR1 MDHEN and CDR2 SYDVKM come from the germline V gene. In DNA, the CDR3 is TGTGCCAGCAGTGAAACCAGGGGGGATGGCTACACCTTC. Amino acids: CASSETRGDGYTF.

The chain couples TRBV30 to TRBJ2-1; D remains unclear. Deletions cut 3 bases from V and 0 bases from J, with 15 bases between. CDR1 is GTSNPN, CDR2 SVGIG, per germline (reference sequence). The CDR3 covers 16 residues. The CDR3 here is CAWRRQFESSYNEQFF. CDR3 nucleotide sequence: TGTGCCTGGAGAAGACAATTCGAAAGCTCCTACAATGAGCAGTTCTTC.

This chain joins TRBV6-6 and TRBJ2-7, with TRBD1 matching 9 bases. The CDR3 length is 16 residues. Germline CDR1 is MNHNY and CDR2 is SVGAGI (reference sequence). The trim removed 5 bases at V and 1 base at J, leaving 9 bases unmatched. CDR3 nucleotides: TGTGCCAGCAGTGACCCTGGACAGGGGAGGTCCTACGAGCAGTACTTC. This sequence encodes CASSDPGQGRSYEQYF.

The CDR3 sequence: CACVDRVNTEAFF. Here the CDR3 DNA reads TGTGCCTGTGTCGACAGGGTGAACACTGAAGCTTTCTTT. This chain links TRBV30 with TRBJ1-1; 7 positions agree with TRBD1. V trimming: 6 bases; J trimming: 0 bases; junction bases outside the gene matches: 4. Germline V gene data show CDR1 as GTSNPN and CDR2 as SVGIG (reference sequence). The length of the CDR3 is 13 residues.

In its sample, this clonotype was seen once. The chain has TRBV15 and TRBJ1-1, with D uncertain. CDR1 and CDR2 from the germline V gene are LNHNV and YYDKDF (reference sequence). The CDR3 is 13 amino acids. V lost 0 bases and J 5 bases, leaving 7 bases between the germline ends. The CDR3 DNA reads as TGTGCCACCAGCAGAGATGGGTGGACTGAAGCTTTCTTT. Translated: CATSRDGWTEAFF.

The V gene is TRBV27, the J gene TRBJ2-7; either TRBD1 or TRBD2 may fit D (6 bases each). The CDR3 spans 13 residues. Germline V gene lookup returns CDR1 MNHEY and CDR2 SMNVEV (reference sequence). V was cut by 1 base and J by 7 bases, with 11 bases left in between. The DNA for the CDR3 is TGTGCCAGCAGTTTATTAGGAGGGGGTGAGCAGTACTTC. This gives the protein CASSLLGGGEQYF.

The V gene is TRBV7-9, the J gene TRBJ1-2, with D perhaps matching TRBD1 (5 bases). The CDR3 is 14 residues long. Trimming left V 5 bases short and J 4 bases short, with 14 bases between. Germline loops: CDR1 SEHNR, CDR2 FQNEAQ (reference sequence). CDR3 residues: CASSPSGDAYGYTF. The CDR3 nucleotides are TGTGCCAGCAGCCCAAGCGGGGACGCCTATGGCTACACCTTC.

J is TRBJ1-1 and V is TRBV4-1; 10 bases map to TRBD1. J gave up 4 bases and V 1 base, and 3 bases lay outside the gene matches. This CDR3 region has 15 residues. Germline-derived CDR1 and CDR2 are MGHRA and YSYEKL. The CDR3 DNA reads TGCGCCAGCAGCCAAGGAGACAGGGGGCCCACTGAAGCTTTCTTT. Protein: CASSQGDRGPTEAFF.

This rearrangement joins TRBV28 to TRBJ2-7; no reliable D call. Germline V gene sequence: CDR1 MDHEN, CDR2 SYDVKM. This CDR3 is 14 amino acids long. V lost 3 bases, J lost 2 bases, and 11 bases lay in between. DNA of the CDR3: TGTGCCAGCAGTTTCTTCGTGGGAACCTACGAGCAGTACTTC. Its protein product is CASSFFVGTYEQYF.

V gene TRBV2 combines with J gene TRBJ2-6; 9 positions agree with TRBD1. This CDR3 is 16 amino acids long. Germline V CDR1 and CDR2: SNHLY, FYNNEI. The V and J ends lost 5 bases and 3 bases, in that order; junction bases with no gene match: 5. DNA for the CDR3: TGTGCCAGCAGTCTACAGGGGGCGGTTGGGGCCAACGTCCTGACTTTC. Residues: CASSLQGAVGANVLTF.

CDR3 DNA: TGCAGCGTTGACGGAGGCGGCTACGAGCAGTACTTC. It translates to CSVDGGGYEQYF. The chain joins TRBV29-1 to TRBJ2-7, with D possibly being TRBD2 (5 bases). There are 12 residues in the CDR3. V was clipped by 3 bases and J by 3 bases, with 9 bases between them. Per the germline V gene, CDR1 is SQVTM and CDR2 is ANQGSEA.

The rearrangement joins TRBV20-1 to TRBJ2-1; 8 nucleotides match TRBD2. There are 15 residues in the CDR3. Germline V lookup: CDR1 DFQATT, CDR2 SNEGSKA (reference sequence). J lost 1 base, V lost 3 bases, and 5 bases had no gene match. The CDR3 sequence is CSASGGRTSYNEQFF. In DNA form, the CDR3 reads TGCAGTGCTAGCGGCGGGAGGACGTCCTACAATGAGCAGTTCTTC.

This clonotype was counted a single time. J is TRBJ1-2 and V is TRBV20-1; weak D call: TRBD1 (5 bases). Germline values: CDR1 DFQATT, CDR2 SNEGSKA (reference sequence). The V end lost 6 bases, the J end lost 7 bases, and 15 bases lay between the germline ends. The CDR3 loop spans 12 amino acids. The chain's CDR3 is CSAPRGSGGYTF. For the CDR3, the DNA is TGCAGTGCACCCCGGGGGTCGGGTGGCTACACCTTC.

This clonotype came up once. This chain connects TRBV28 to TRBJ2-7; the D call may be TRBD1 or TRBD2 (5 bases each). This CDR3 contains 14 residues. Germline lookup yields CDR1 MDHEN and CDR2 SYDVKM. V was cut by 6 bases and J by 12 bases, with 24 bases left in between. In DNA, the CDR3 is TGTGCCAGCAGCCGATCCGAAGGCCGGGGTCAGGGGTACTTC. Its protein is CASSRSEGRGQGYF.

CDR3 bases: TGTGCCAGCAGTTACACCGGACAGGGGCGAAGCTCCTACAATGAGCAGTTCTTC. This sequence encodes CASSYTGQGRSSYNEQFF. This chain uses TRBV6-5 with TRBJ2-1; 9 nucleotides align to TRBD1. The CDR3 length is 18 residues. V shed 2 bases and J 0 bases; nucleotides not matched to a gene: 8. CDR1 MNHEY and CDR2 SVGAGI come from the germline V gene.